The T cell receptor (beta chain) described here comes from a study of blood T cells in healthy people across ages. Study-wide results and caveats: Higher diversity, along with more naive CD4+ cells, distinguished long-lived donors from aged donors.

A second about 7 to 11 cycle PCR used barcoded and J-beta primers. TCRdb independently ran MiXCR on the 5' RACE reads; one entry per CDR3 protein. The sample holds just over 800,000 distinct CDR3 sequences, under 80% seen once. CDR3 length: 16 amino acids. V was cut by 2 bases and J by 6 bases, with 20 bases left in between. About this clonotype: What it recognizes is unknown.

The chain employs TRBV12-3 or TRBV12-4 and TRBJ2-7, with D hard to call. This clonotype was sampled from a man aged 30 to 45 in good health. The sequencing input was blood. This CDR3 reads CASSLFGDLSSGEQYF. CDR3 in DNA: TGTGCCAGCAGTTTATTTGGAGACCTAAGTAGTGGCGAGCAGTACTTC.